This T cell receptor (beta chain) comes out of a study of T cell repertoires in cytomegalovirus infection. Study summary: CMV epitopes that were recently identified and HLA-C-restricted were used alongside well-studied HLA-B-restricted ones. Both CMV infection and a matching HLA type were indicated by public TCR beta signatures.

This clonotype occurred a few times. Its antigen is not identified. The CDR3 runs to 12 residues. V shed 8 bases and J shed 10 bases, with 15 bases lying between them. Germline CDR1 is LNHDA and CDR2 is SQIVND (reference sequence). TCRdb processed the reads anew with MiXCR; each CDR3 protein has one entry. The data show 680,000 or so distinct CDR3 sequences, roughly 33% seen once. Findings of the study overall: Across the ex vivo response, the dominant clonotypes were HLA-C-restricted CMV-specific TCR beta clonotypes. Totalled public TCR beta family frequency picked out people who carried CMV plus the relevant HLA.

This clonotype originated in a human donor in good health (CMV status not recorded). Some clones in this sample may be carry-over from other donors' samples. The V gene is TRBV19, the J gene TRBJ2-1, with D perhaps matching TRBD1 (6 bases). The specimen was cultured PBMCs, collected from culture after CMV antigen stimulation. DNA for the CDR3: TGTGCCAGTTCCAGGTGGGACATGGAGCAGTTCTTC. Its protein is CASSRWDMEQFF.